Below are 27 T cell receptor beta chains sequenced from a single sample in a study of beta chain features in type 1 diabetes. Study-wide findings and caveats: Within each of all four CD4+ subsets, Type 1 diabetes patients had TCRB CDR3s that were moderately but significantly shorter.

Their antigens are not known. Reverse transcribing all isolated RNA meant expressed TCRB transcripts were sequenced. The repertoire was sequenced with immunoSEQ multiplex PCR; TCRdb's copy has only in-frame clones and lacks some. The top ten hold 0.035% to 0.04% of the sample, which has about 660,000 clones, around 15% seen once. Input material: naive CD4+ T cells from blood. All receptors come from a man aged 18 to 30 with type 1 diabetes.

This clone turned up a few times. V usage is TRBV6-6 and J usage is TRBJ1-1, with D possibly matching TRBD1 (6 bases). This CDR3 contains 15 residues. CDR1 is MNHNY, CDR2 SVGAGI, per germline (reference sequence). With 6 bases removed from V and 1 base from J, the gap between germline ends came to 15 bases. The CDR3 nucleotides are TGTGCCAGCAGCCACAGGGACGGGAAGAACACTGAAGCTTTCTTT. Its translation is CASSHRDGKNTEAFF.

This clone has a handful of counts. The chain recombines TRBV6-5 with TRBJ2-5; D gene ambiguous. The CDR3 length is 15 residues. Trimming took off 0 bases at V and 5 bases at J, with 13 bases between the two ends. From germline, CDR1 is MNHEY and CDR2 SVGAGI. CDR3 DNA: TGTGCCAGCAGTTACTCGAGTGGTCCGACGGAGACCCAGTACTTC. Its translation: CASSYSSGPTETQYF.

This clone turned up a few times. V is TRBV11-2 and J is TRBJ2-1, with 8 bases aligning to TRBD1. The ends lost 3 bases at V and 5 bases at J; junction bases unmatched: 6. The CDR3 consists of 15 residues. From germline, CDR1 is SGHAT and CDR2 FQNNGV. The DNA of the CDR3 is TGTGCCAGCAGCTTGACCCGGGACAGGAACAATGAGCAGTTCTTC. It encodes CASSLTRDRNNEQFF.

J is TRBJ1-6 and V is TRBV9; TRBD1 agrees at 7 bases. Germline CDR1 SGDLS, CDR2 YYNGEE. The CDR3 contains 17 residues. After removal of 1 base from V and 8 bases from J, the junction contained 12 bases not matched to a gene. The CDR3 DNA reads as TGTGCCAGCAGCGTAACTTTCAGACAGGGACCGGATTCACCCCTCCACTTT. It yields the protein CASSVTFRQGPDSPLHF.

The genes are TRBV30 and TRBJ2-1; 7 positions agree with TRBD2. The CDR3 contains 16 residues. Germline V gives CDR1 GTSNPN, CDR2 SVGIG (reference sequence). V trimming: 2 bases; J trimming: 0 bases; junction bases outside the gene matches: 7. CDR3 coding DNA: TGTGCCTGGAGTCTTATAGCGGGTTTCTCCTACAATGAGCAGTTCTTC. Encoded protein: CAWSLIAGFSYNEQFF.

This clone was seen a handful of times. The rearrangement uses TRBV27 and TRBJ2-2; TRBD2 matches 10 bases. V lost 2 bases and J lost 4; bases outside the gene matches: 1. Germline loops: CDR1 MNHEY, CDR2 SMNVEV (reference sequence). The CDR3 extends over 15 amino acids. The CDR3 coding sequence is TGTGCCAGCAGTTTAGCTAGCGGGGGCACCGGGGAGCTGTTTTTT. It yields the protein CASSLASGGTGELFF.

This clone was observed a handful of times. This sequence joins TRBV4-3 and TRBJ1-4; D is ambiguous. From germline, CDR1 is LGHNA and CDR2 YSLEER. The CDR3 contains 15 residues. The V and J ends lost 1 base and 9 bases respectively, with 15 bases between them. CDR3 coding DNA: TGCGCCAGCAGCCAAGTAGTCCAGCCTAACCAAAAACTGTTTTTT. Its protein is CASSQVVQPNQKLFF.

CDR3 bases: TGTGCCAGCAGTGATCAGGGAGGCTCCTACGAGCAGTACTTC. As protein: CASSDQGGSYEQYF. V usage is TRBV2 and J usage is TRBJ2-7; weak D call: TRBD2 (6 bases). This CDR3 has 14 amino acids. V was clipped by 3 bases and J by 0 bases, with 9 bases between them. Germline CDR1 is SNHLY and CDR2 is FYNNEI.

This clone showed up just a few times. The V and J genes are TRBV7-9 and TRBJ2-1; D is ambiguous. Trimming shortened V by 2 bases and J by 7 bases, and 6 bases separated the two germline ends. The V gene's germline CDR1 is SEHNR and CDR2 FQNEAQ (reference sequence). The CDR3 has 12 residues. For the CDR3, the DNA is TGTGCCAGCAGCTTAATCGGGAATGAGCAGTTCTTC. It specifies CASSLIGNEQFF.

This clone was counted a few times. The genes are TRBV28 and TRBJ2-1; 8 nucleotides align to TRBD1. From germline, CDR1 is MDHEN and CDR2 SYDVKM. The CDR3 sequence is 16 residues long. The trim removed 4 bases at V and 0 bases at J, leaving 5 bases unmatched. In DNA form, the CDR3 reads TGTGCCAGCAGTTCCATCGGGACAGGCTCCTACAATGAGCAGTTCTTC. This gives the protein CASSSIGTGSYNEQFF.

This clone was detected a few times. The sample holds other DNA sequences that translate to the same CDR3. This rearrangement joins TRBV7-9 to TRBJ2-2, with TRBD2 matching 10 bases. CDR3 size: 14 residues. The trim removed 6 bases at V and 3 bases at J, leaving 1 base unmatched. Per the germline V gene, CDR1 is SEHNR and CDR2 is FQNEAQ (reference sequence). The chain's CDR3 is CASSLAGDTGELFF. The CDR3 coding sequence is TGTGCCAGCAGTCTAGCGGGGGACACCGGGGAGCTGTTTTTT. The variable domain in full, completed from reference TRBV7-9 and TRBJ2-2, reads DTGVSQNPRHKITKRGQNVTFRCDPISEHNRLYWYRQTLGQGPEFLTYFQNEAQLEKSRLLSDRFSAERPKGSFSTLEIQRTEQGDSAMYLCASSLAGDTGELFFGEGSRLTVL.

This clone was recorded a few times. This rearrangement joins TRBV7-2 to TRBJ2-1; 9 bases are a match to TRBD2. CDR3 length: 15 residues. The junction had 3 bases not matched to a gene; V was cut back by 0 bases and J by 6 bases. CDR1 is SGHTA, CDR2 FQGNSA, per germline. The CDR3 coding sequence is TGTGCCAGCAGCTTAGCAGCGGGAGGTGGCAATGAGCAGTTCTTC. Translating it yields CASSLAAGGGNEQFF.

The genes are TRBV5-1 and TRBJ2-7, with 7 bases fitting TRBD1. The V gene end was trimmed by 4 bases and the J gene end by 3 bases; junction bases not matched to a gene: 4. The CDR3 totals 13 residues. In germline, CDR1 is SGHRS, CDR2 YFSETQ. For the CDR3, the DNA is TGCGCCAGCAGCCTCGGACAGGACTACGAGCAGTACTTC. It encodes CASSLGQDYEQYF.

CDR3 residues: CASSFRLAGVRDLSNEQFF. As DNA, the CDR3 is TGTGCCAGCAGCTTCCGACTAGCGGGAGTAAGGGATTTGAGCAATGAGCAGTTCTTC. The rearrangement links TRBV7-9 to TRBJ2-1; TRBD2 matches 12 bases. Trimming removed 3 bases from V and 6 bases from J; junction bases left unmatched: 15. CDR3 length equals 19 residues. Per the germline V gene, CDR1 is SEHNR and CDR2 is FQNEAQ (reference sequence).

This clone turned up a few times. J is TRBJ1-4 and V is TRBV23-1, with 7 nucleotides matching TRBD1. TRBV23-1 is filed as an ORF, its function uncertain. Losses at the gene ends were 10 bases for V and 7 bases for J; bases not matched to a gene: 12. The CDR3 sequence is 14 residues long. The CDR3 DNA follows: TGCGCCACCCCTCCGGGAACAGGGGTTGAAAAACTGTTTTTT. This translates into CATPPGTGVEKLFF.

In nucleotides, the CDR3 is TGCAGCGTTGAATCCCGGACAGGCGGCTATGGCTACACCTTC. This codes for CSVESRTGGYGYTF. V and J are TRBV29-1 and TRBJ1-2, with 7 bases aligning to TRBD1. Germline values: CDR1 SQVTM, CDR2 ANQGSEA. The CDR3 contains 14 residues. V lost 2 bases, J lost 4 bases, and 7 bases stayed unmatched.

This clone has more than one count but fewer than ten. Other DNA sequences in the same sample also yield this CDR3. The chain links TRBV29-1 to TRBJ1-3; D remains unclear. The CDR3 length is 13 residues. The V gene's germline CDR1 is SQVTM and CDR2 ANQGSEA. Trimming stripped 6 bases from V and 0 bases from J, with 9 bases between. As DNA, the CDR3 is TGCAGCGTGGGCCATAGCTCTGGAAACACCATATATTTT. Encoded protein: CSVGHSSGNTIYF.

This clone was counted between two and nine times. V and J are TRBV6-6 and TRBJ2-5; TRBD1 agrees at 7 bases. The V segment lost 2 bases and the J segment 5 bases; nucleotides outside the gene matches: 8. The length of the CDR3 is 15 residues. Germline CDR1 and CDR2: MNHNY and SVGAGI (reference sequence). Written as DNA, the CDR3 is TGTGCCAGCAGTTACGGAAGGGGGCGAAAGGAGACCCAGTACTTC. This encodes CASSYGRGRKETQYF.

The V gene is TRBV7-3, the J gene TRBJ2-5; 8 bases line up with TRBD1. The germline CDR1 and CDR2 sequences are SGHTA and FQGTGA. The CDR3 has 14 amino acids. V lost 5 bases, J lost 5 bases, and 7 bases stayed unmatched. The CDR3 loop reads CASSKQGVGETQYF. The CDR3 DNA sequence: TGTGCCAGCAGCAAACAGGGGGTCGGTGAGACCCAGTACTTC.

This clone was counted between two and nine times. The V and J genes are TRBV5-1 and TRBJ2-7, with D possibly matching TRBD1 (6 bases). Trimming removed 3 bases at V and 4 bases at J, with 17 bases between. This CDR3 comprises 15 residues. The V gene's germline CDR1 is SGHRS and CDR2 YFSETQ. CDR3 bases: TGCGCCAGCAGCTCCGGCCCAACAGGGAAATACGAGCAGTACTTC. Its translation is CASSSGPTGKYEQYF. The variable domain in full, completed from reference TRBV5-1 and TRBJ2-7, reads KAGVTQTPRYLIKTRGQQVTLSCSPISGHRSVSWYQQTPGQGLQFLFEYFSETQRNKGNFPGRFSGRQFSNSRSEMNVSTLELGDSALYLCASSSGPTGKYEQYFGPGTRLTVT.

Only a few counts were recorded for this clone. The chain recombines TRBV9 with TRBJ1-5, with D hard to call. This CDR3 is 15 amino acids long. CDR1 and CDR2 from the germline V gene are SGDLS and YYNGEE. V dropped 0 bases and J dropped 6 bases, with 13 bases sitting between them. The DNA for the CDR3 is TGTGCCAGCAGCGTAGGCGGGGATTGGGCTCAGCCCCAGCATTTT. This sequence encodes CASSVGGDWAQPQHF.

This clone appeared a few times. V and J are TRBV18 and TRBJ2-5; D is unresolved. This CDR3 contains 12 residues. CDR1 KGHSH and CDR2 LQKENI come from the germline V gene. The V end was cut by 2 bases, the J end by 5 bases, with 6 bases between. The CDR3 sequence: CASSPGYETQYF. The CDR3 bases are TGTGCCAGCTCACCAGGGTATGAGACCCAGTACTTC.

This clone was seen a few times. The J gene is TRBJ1-5, the V gene TRBV5-8; the D is unclear. V gave up 4 bases and J gave up 4 bases, with 3 bases separating them. Germline CDR1 reads SGHTS; CDR2 reads YDEGEE. This CDR3 is 11 amino acids long. CDR3 amino acids: CASSVNQPQHF. CDR3 in DNA: TGTGCCAGCAGCGTAAATCAGCCCCAGCATTTT.

This chain uses TRBV6-6 with TRBJ1-5, with 7 bases identical to TRBD1. Per germline, CDR1 MNHNY and CDR2 SVGAGI (reference sequence). The CDR3 extends over 16 amino acids. The junction had 5 bases not matched to a gene; V was cut back by 0 bases and J by 3 bases. In DNA, the CDR3 is TGTGCCAGCAGTTACTCGATGGGACAGAACAATCAGCCCCAGCATTTT. Translated: CASSYSMGQNNQPQHF.

The V and J genes are TRBV6-5 and TRBJ2-7, with D perhaps matching TRBD1 or TRBD2 (5 bases each). Germline loops: CDR1 MNHEY, CDR2 SVGAGI. The CDR3 length is 12 residues. Trimming pared 8 bases from V and 2 bases from J, leaving 10 bases between. CDR3 DNA sequence: TGTGCCAGCCGGGACCCAACCTACGAGCAGTACTTC. Protein sequence: CASRDPTYEQYF.

This clone appeared a few times. The V call is TRBV18, the J call TRBJ2-5, with 7 nucleotides matching TRBD1. Germline V gives CDR1 KGHSH, CDR2 LQKENI. V was pared by 2 bases and J by 1 base, with 4 bases of the junction left unmatched. The CDR3 has 15 amino acids. Here the CDR3 reads CASSPNPGGQETQYF. The CDR3 DNA reads TGTGCCAGCTCACCAAATCCAGGGGGCCAAGAGACCCAGTACTTC.

This sequence joins TRBV5-6 and TRBJ1-5, with no clear D. Germline V CDR1 and CDR2: SGHDT, YYEEEE. V lost 2 bases and J 7 bases, leaving 13 bases between the germline ends. This CDR3 is built from 14 residues. As DNA, the CDR3 is TGTGCCAGCAGCTTAAGGGCTGTACACCAGCCCCAGCATTTT. The encoded protein is CASSLRAVHQPQHF.